This T cell receptor (beta chain) was recovered during a study of radiotherapy plus CTLA-4 blockade in lung cancer. Focal radiation and CTLA-4 blockade (ipilimumab) were tested in chemo-refractory metastatic non-small-cell lung cancer patients. Study-wide findings and caveats: Clones derived from tumor TCRs expanded in blood after radiotherapy plus ipilimumab.

Measured with immunoSEQ multiplex PCR; TCRdb has only the in-frame clones, and not every one. The data contain about 80,000 clones, about 84% of them singletons. To note about this clone: Its specificity is unknown.

The sequencing used peripheral blood, collected from a patient treated with radiotherapy plus ipilimumab. The sequence was collected from a human donor with non-small cell lung cancer who had stable disease on radiotherapy plus ipilimumab.

The CDR3 nucleotides are TGTGCCAGCAGCAAAAATCCCCTTCAAATAACAGTTCAGCCCCAGCATTTT. It is translated as CASSKNPLQITVQPQHF. The V call is TRBV21-1, the J call TRBJ1-5; TRBD1 was called by the table and not checked on the DNA. TRBV21-1 is a pseudogene. The CDR3 spans 17 residues.